The 3 T cell receptor beta chains presented below share a single source sample, sequenced in a study of CD4 T cells in relation to SARS-CoV-2 and coronaviruses. Their antigens are not known. Here immunoSEQ multiplex PCR was the method, and the copy in TCRdb shows in-frame clones only, minus some. This sample has about 43,000 clones, with roughly four fifths found just once. The specimen sequenced was naive CD4+ T cells from PBMCs, cultured in vitro. The subset denotes: naive CD4+ T cells isolated by negative enrichment. These receptors were taken from an adult with COVID-19.

The rearrangement uses TRBV5-1 and TRBJ2-7; unclear D gene. Trimming took off 3 bases at V and 0 bases at J, with 16 bases between the two ends. In germline, CDR1 is SGHRS, CDR2 YFSETQ. This CDR3 is 16 amino acids long. DNA for the CDR3: TGCGCCAGCAGCTCCCTTGGGGATACTTTCTCCTACGAGCAGTACTTC. This sequence encodes CASSSLGDTFSYEQYF.

The J gene is TRBJ1-5, the V gene TRBV24-1, with D maybe TRBD1 (6 bases). Per the germline V gene, CDR1 is KGHDR and CDR2 is SFDVKD. Trimming stripped 4 bases from V and 7 bases from J, with 19 bases between. This CDR3 contains 16 residues. CDR3 residues: CATSDRGEGGGQPQHF. CDR3 bases: TGTGCCACCAGTGACCGAGGGGAGGGGGGGGGCCAGCCCCAGCATTTT.

On this clone: The junction departs from the called germline gene at one end, perhaps through a read error. The rearrangement links TRBV14 to TRBJ2-4; TRBD2 might be the D (7 bases). This CDR3 is built from 15 residues. Germline loops: CDR1 SGHDN, CDR2 FVKESK. The CDR3 coding sequence is TGTGCCAGCAGTAACCTCGCGGGGGCCAGAAACATTCAGTACTTC. As protein: CASSNLAGARNIQYF. The full variable domain, rest sourced from reference TRBV14 and TRBJ2-4, is EAGVTQFPSHSVIEKGQTVTLRCDPISGHDNLYWYRRVMGKEIKFLLHFVKESKQDESGMPNNRFLAERTGGTYSTLKVQPAELEDSGVYFCASSNLAGARNIQYFGAGTRLSVL.